These T cell receptor beta chains were read from a single sample in a study of naive and memory T cell subsets. Each CDR3 protein is one row after TCRdb ran MiXCR on the 5' RACE reads. The repertoire includes roughly 48,000 distinct CDR3 sequences, approximately 4.5% of them detected once, and 0.7% to 0.9% sits in the top ten. Receptors originate from a female donor in good health. The CDR3 runs from the conserved cysteine through the conserved F or W. A D gene is named only where the DNA matches it firmly. Size is stated as once, few, many, or a class for an expanded clone.

v_call	j_call	cdr3_length	clone_size	d_call	cdr3_aa	cdr3_nt
TRBV29-1	TRBJ2-5	13	many	TRBD1	CSVDGQGKETQYF	TGCAGCGTGGACGGACAGGGGAAAGAGACCCAGTACTTC
TRBV27	TRBJ2-7	13	many	-	CASSFGTNYEQYF	TGTGCCAGCAGTTTTGGGACCAACTACGAGCAGTACTTC
TRBV15	TRBJ2-3	16	many	TRBD2	CATSRVAGGGTDTQYF	TGTGCCACCAGCAGAGTAGCGGGAGGTGGGACAGATACGCAGTATTTT
TRBV10-3	TRBJ2-7	15	many	-	CAISESKGDSYEQYF	TGTGCCATCAGTGAGTCAAAAGGGGACTCCTACGAGCAGTACTTC
TRBV12-3/TRBV12-4	TRBJ1-1	13	many	-	CASSIDRNTEAFF	TGTGCCAGCAGTATAGACAGGAACACTGAAGCTTTCTTT
TRBV6-5	TRBJ1-2	14	many	-	CASRNIISDYGYTF	TGTGCCAGCAGAAACATTATTTCTGACTATGGCTACACCTTC
TRBV19	TRBJ2-3	15	few	-	CASSIAGSGEDTQYF	TGTGCCAGTAGTATAGCCGGAAGTGGGGAAGATACGCAGTATTTT
TRBV6-2/TRBV6-3	TRBJ2-3	14	many	-	CASSRLVGPDTQYF	TGTGCCAGCAGCCGACTAGTAGGTCCAGATACGCAGTATTTT
TRBV21-1	TRBJ2-4	17	many	-	CASSKDPPGISENIQYF	TGTGCCAGCAGCAAAGATCCTCCGGGTATCTCGGAAAACATTCAGTACTTC
TRBV3-1	TRBJ2-6	15	many	-	CASSQARAGANVLTF	TGTGCCAGCAGCCAAGCCCGGGCTGGGGCCAACGTCCTGACTTTC
TRBV7-2	TRBJ2-1	11	many	-	CASRQGNEQFF	TGTGCCAGCAGACAGGGCAATGAGCAGTTCTTC
TRBV7-3	TRBJ2-3	13	many	-	CASSPGLGDTQYF	TGTGCCAGCAGCCCGGGTTTGGGAGATACGCAGTATTTT